The 23 T cell receptor beta chains reported below all come from one sample, sequenced in a study of brain T cells in children with intractable seizures. Generated by immunoSEQ multiplex PCR, the TCRdb table keeps only in-frame clones and is missing some. The repertoire holds 300,000 to 400,000 clones, with over 90% as singletons. Time point here: blood from clinic visit 5 months post-surgery; TSC patient then seizure free. Sequencing used peripheral blood, obtained 5 to 6 months after surgery. Receptor source: a boy younger than two with tuberous sclerosis and intractable seizures.

The chain's CDR3 is CASSKGVQGPYEQYF. For the CDR3, the DNA is TGTGCCAGCAGCAAAGGGGTCCAGGGGCCCTACGAGCAGTACTTC. The rearrangement links TRBV21-1 to TRBJ2-7; the table names TRBD1, a call not compared with the DNA. TRBV21-1 is a recognized pseudogene. This CDR3 spans 15 amino acids.

J is TRBJ2-3 and V is TRBV7-2; TRBD2 is a possible D gene (6 bases). V dropped 4 bases and J dropped 5 bases, with 10 bases sitting between them. The CDR3 extends over 13 amino acids. Per germline, CDR1 SGHTA and CDR2 FQGNSA. The CDR3 DNA is TGTGCCAGCAGCTCCGCCGGGGGAGATACGCAGTATTTT. Encoded protein: CASSSAGGDTQYF.

V and J are TRBV19 and TRBJ2-3; 13 bases are shared with TRBD2. CDR1 LNHDA and CDR2 SQIVND come from the germline V gene (reference sequence). The CDR3 is made up of 18 amino acids. V dropped 1 base and J dropped 0; count of bases not matched to a gene: 4. CDR3 protein: CASSIGGLAGSSTDTQYF. The CDR3 DNA follows: TGTGCCAGTAGTATAGGGGGACTAGCGGGGTCTAGCACAGATACGCAGTATTTT.

This chain uses TRBV5-5 with TRBJ1-3; D possibly corresponds to TRBD1 (5 bases). CDR3 length equals 13 residues. Germline V lookup: CDR1 SGHKS, CDR2 YYEKEE (reference sequence). Trimming removed 7 bases at V and 2 bases at J, with 10 bases between. CDR3 sequence: CASGGTAGNTIYF. CDR3 sequence (DNA): TGTGCCAGCGGCGGGACCGCTGGAAACACCATATATTTT.

DNA of the CDR3: TGTGCCACCAGCAGAGATAAAGGAACCCCCAATCAGCCCCAGCATTTT. Encoded protein: CATSRDKGTPNQPQHF. J is TRBJ1-5 and V is TRBV15; D is unclear. Germline CDR1 LNHNV, CDR2 YYDKDF (reference sequence). Trimming removed 0 bases at V and 3 bases at J, with 12 bases between. CDR3 length: 16 residues.

The chain carries TRBV2 and TRBJ2-1; TRBD2 matches 7 bases. The CDR3 contains 16 residues. Germline CDR1 and CDR2: SNHLY and FYNNEI. Unmatched junction bases numbered 8, after V lost 2 bases and J lost 4 bases. In DNA, the CDR3 is TGTGCCAGCAGTGAACGGCAGGGAGGGCTATACAATGAGCAGTTCTTC. Translation gives CASSERQGGLYNEQFF.

The chain is built from TRBV6-1 and TRBJ1-5, with D unclear. The CDR3 is 13 amino acids. V dropped 3 bases and J dropped 8 bases, with 11 bases sitting between them. In germline, CDR1 is MNHNS, CDR2 SASEGT. CDR3 DNA: TGTGCCAGCAGTGACATTGTCCGGGAGCCCCAGCATTTT. Translated, it gives CASSDIVREPQHF.

This chain connects TRBV6-1 to TRBJ2-3; 9 bases align to TRBD2. Germline values: CDR1 MNHNS, CDR2 SASEGT. Trimming at V came to 2 bases and at J to 6 bases, leaving 6 bases not matched to a gene. This CDR3 has 15 amino acids. The CDR3 nucleotides are TGTGCCAGCAGTGAATTGGCTAGCGGGATTGATACGCAGTATTTT. Protein product: CASSELASGIDTQYF.

The rearrangement joins TRBV15 to TRBJ2-7; D uncertain. The V end was cut by 0 bases, the J end by 3 bases, with 12 bases between. This CDR3 is 15 amino acids long. Germline V gene data show CDR1 as LNHNV and CDR2 as YYDKDF (reference sequence). The CDR3 reads CATSRDFQAFYEQYF. For the CDR3, the DNA is TGTGCCACCAGCAGAGATTTCCAAGCATTCTACGAGCAGTACTTC.

The chain is built from TRBV7-8 and TRBJ2-5; weak D call: TRBD1 (6 bases). With 7 bases removed from V and 0 bases from J, the gap between germline ends came to 27 bases. The CDR3 sequence is 19 residues long. In germline, CDR1 is SGHVS, CDR2 FQNEAQ. The CDR3, as DNA: TGTGCCAGCATCCAGGCAGGACAGAGCTACGAGCGGTACCAAGAGACCCAGTACTTC. Translated: CASIQAGQSYERYQETQYF.

For this clone: Other DNA sequences within the sample encode an identical CDR3. The chain uses TRBV19 and TRBJ2-1; unclear D gene. V lost 0 bases to trimming and J lost 5 bases, with 5 bases between them. Germline CDR1 reads LNHDA; CDR2 reads SQIVND (reference sequence). The CDR3 contains 13 residues. The CDR3 DNA sequence: TGTGCCAGTAGTATAGATCGGAACAATGAGCAGTTCTTC. Amino acids: CASSIDRNNEQFF.

The rearrangement joins TRBV14 to TRBJ2-3; D is possibly TRBD1 (5 bases). The ends were cut back, 2 bases at V and 2 bases at J, with 11 bases in the middle. CDR3 length equals 15 residues. Germline values: CDR1 SGHDN, CDR2 FVKESK. In nucleotides, the CDR3 is TGTGCCAGCAGCCAAACGAAGGACATCACAGATACGCAGTATTTT. Protein product: CASSQTKDITDTQYF.

DNA for the CDR3: TGTGCCTGGGGGGGAGGGTCTTTTGGCTACACCTTC. This encodes CAWGGGSFGYTF. J is TRBJ1-2 and V is TRBV30, with a possible D match to TRBD1 (5 bases). Germline values: CDR1 GTSNPN, CDR2 SVGIG (reference sequence). This CDR3 contains 12 residues. The V end lost 5 bases, the J end lost 7 bases, and 14 bases lay between the germline ends.

The chain couples TRBV2 to TRBJ1-4; a possible D gene is TRBD1 (6 bases). This CDR3 is 12 amino acids long. Trimming removed 8 bases from V and 7 bases from J, with 11 bases in between. Germline CDR1 is SNHLY and CDR2 is FYNNEI. This CDR3 is CASGKGGEKLFF. The CDR3 DNA follows: TGTGCCAGCGGAAAGGGGGGTGAAAAACTGTTTTTT.

This chain joins TRBV30 and TRBJ1-4; D gene ambiguous. Germline V gene data show CDR1 as GTSNPN and CDR2 as SVGIG (reference sequence). Trimming shortened V by 0 bases and J by 4 bases, and 12 bases separated the two germline ends. There are 15 residues in the CDR3. Written as DNA, the CDR3 is TGTGCCTGGAGTGTACAAGGGCTCCTTAATGAAAAACTGTTTTTT. This translates into CAWSVQGLLNEKLFF.

This clone was observed a single time. The V and J genes are TRBV5-5 and TRBJ2-1; 7 bases map to TRBD2. The germline gives CDR1 SGHKS, CDR2 YYEKEE (reference sequence). The CDR3 covers 15 residues. V shed 6 bases, J shed 1 base, and the junction held 7 bases outside the gene matches. The CDR3 DNA is TGTGCCAGCACCCCTACGGGGGGTTCCTACAATGAGCAGTTCTTC. Translating gives CASTPTGGSYNEQFF. Full variable domain (outside the CDR3, taken from reference TRBV5-5 and TRBJ2-1): DAGVTQSPTHLIKTRGQQVTLRCSPISGHKSVSWYQQVLGQGPQFIFQYYEKEERGRGNFPDRFSARQFPNYSSELNVNALLLGDSALYLCASTPTGGSYNEQFFGPGTRLTVL.

The chain employs TRBV5-1 and TRBJ1-1; the match to TRBD1 covers 7 bases. Germline V gene lookup returns CDR1 SGHRS and CDR2 YFSETQ. The CDR3 contains 16 residues. After removal of 2 bases from V and 0 bases from J, the junction contained 7 bases not matched to a gene. The CDR3 DNA sequence: TGCGCCAGCAGCTTCTACCCGGACAGGCTGAACACTGAAGCTTTCTTT. It encodes CASSFYPDRLNTEAFF.

This sequence joins TRBV12-3 or TRBV12-4 and TRBJ2-3, with D possibly called TRBD1 or TRBD2 (5 bases each). CDR3 length equals 13 residues. With 7 bases removed from V and 2 bases from J, the gap between germline ends came to 10 bases. DNA for the CDR3: TGTGCCAGCACCGGGACCATCACAGATACGCAGTATTTT. It translates to CASTGTITDTQYF.

This clone was found a few times. This chain uses TRBV6-2 or TRBV6-3 with TRBJ2-1; D is possibly TRBD2 (5 bases). Germline-derived CDR1 and CDR2 are MNHEY and SVGEGT. V lost 4 bases and J lost 0, with 7 bases in between. CDR3 length: 14 residues. The CDR3 spells CASSSGSSYNEQFF. DNA for the CDR3: TGTGCCAGCAGTTCTGGGAGCTCCTACAATGAGCAGTTCTTC.

This chain links TRBV28 with TRBJ2-5; maybe TRBD2 (5 bases). The V gene lost 3 bases and the J gene lost 2 bases, with 13 bases spanning the gap. Germline V gene lookup returns CDR1 MDHEN and CDR2 SYDVKM. This CDR3 is 15 amino acids long. The CDR3: CASSFRGLGQETQYF. In DNA form, the CDR3 reads TGTGCCAGCAGTTTCCGAGGACTGGGACAAGAGACCCAGTACTTC.

The chain has TRBV10-1 and TRBJ2-3; D not resolved. Germline V gene sequence: CDR1 WNHNN, CDR2 SYGVQD (reference sequence). The V gene lost 2 bases and the J gene lost 0 bases, with 3 bases spanning the gap. This CDR3 contains 13 residues. The CDR3: CASSEASTDTQYF. Here the CDR3 DNA reads TGCGCCAGCAGTGAGGCTAGCACAGATACGCAGTATTTT.

This chain uses TRBV20-1 with TRBJ1-6, with D perhaps TRBD1 (6 bases). V was cut by 3 bases and J by 0 bases, with 15 bases left in between. Looked up from germline, CDR1 is DFQATT and CDR2 is SNEGSKA (reference sequence). This CDR3 spans 17 amino acids. The CDR3 nucleotides are TGCAGTGCTAGTGTCTTCACAGGGAGCTCCTATAATTCACCCCTCCACTTT. It codes for CSASVFTGSSYNSPLHF.

The V and J genes are TRBV18 and TRBJ1-2, with D perhaps matching TRBD1 (5 bases). CDR3 length: 14 residues. CDR1 is KGHSH and CDR2 is LQKENI in the germline V gene. V lost 2 bases and J lost 4, with 11 bases in between. The CDR3 sequence: CASSPGGGVYGYTF. The CDR3 region has the DNA TGTGCCAGCTCACCAGGGGGAGGTGTCTATGGCTACACCTTC.